Below are 3 T cell receptor beta chains sequenced from a single sample in a study of spatial heterogeneity in lung cancer. Via MiXCR, TCRdb re-called the 5' RACE reads, giving one row per CDR3 protein. The repertoire holds approximately 16,000 distinct CDR3 sequences, with approximately 6.9% as singletons. No cognate antigen is known for these TCRs. Findings and caveats of the study: One measure, the expanded intratumoral alpha and beta TCR count, tracked tumor mutation counts.

Time point described: sample taken at primary tumor resection. The sequenced sample was lung tumor tissue, obtained at surgery. The receptor source for this set is a female donor with early-stage non-small cell lung cancer.

Ten or more counts support this clonotype. This beta chain came through as a stray read in a library set up for alpha chains, and its size says little. The CDR3 nucleotides are TGTGCCAGCAGTTTATCCAGGGGCACTGAAGCTTTCTTT. It translates to CASSLSRGTEAFF. The genes are TRBV12-3 or TRBV12-4 and TRBJ1-1; TRBD1 is a possible D gene (6 bases). V was shortened by 2 bases and J by 4 bases, with 8 bases between the two germline ends. The CDR3 loop spans 13 amino acids.

Within the sample, this clonotype is medium-sized. This beta chain lies outside the target of a library built for alpha chains; its clone size means little. The V gene is TRBV6-6, the J gene TRBJ1-1; a weak D match, TRBD1 (5 bases). The germline V gene encodes CDR1 MNHNY and CDR2 SVGAGI (reference sequence). The V end lost 4 bases, the J end lost 3 bases, and 12 bases lay between the germline ends. The CDR3 sequence is 14 residues long. The CDR3 reads CASSFDPGYTEAFF. CDR3 DNA sequence: TGTGCCAGCAGTTTCGACCCAGGGTACACTGAAGCTTTCTTT.

This clonotype was observed a handful of times. With the library built for alpha chains, this beta chain is off target and its frequency is not meaningful. In DNA, the CDR3 is TGTGCCAGCAGGGGGCAGGGCGCTACTGGAAACACCATATATTTT. Protein product: CASRGQGATGNTIYF. The chain recombines TRBV5-6 with TRBJ1-3; D may be TRBD1 (5 bases). V shed 5 bases and J shed 2 bases, with 14 bases lying between them. Germline V gives CDR1 SGHDT, CDR2 YYEEEE. The CDR3 loop spans 15 amino acids.